This T cell receptor beta chain is drawn from a study of cytomegalovirus exposure and HLA in healthy donors. This clone occurred a few times. The CDR3 covers 13 residues. The PCR had 60 Vbeta and 13 Jbeta primers. Generated by immunoSEQ multiplex PCR, the TCRdb table keeps only in-frame clones and is missing some. This table holds 190,000 or so clones, 79% found once. This TCR came from a girl between 10 and 17 years old in good health and CMV-seropositive. Sequencing was performed on PBMCs. This chain connects TRBV21-1 to TRBJ1-2; the table's D call, TRBD1, was not checked against the DNA. TRBV21-1 is flagged as a pseudogene. In DNA form, the CDR3 reads TGTGCCAGCAGCAACAGGACAGGGGGAGGCTACACCTTC. This translates into CASSNRTGGGYTF.